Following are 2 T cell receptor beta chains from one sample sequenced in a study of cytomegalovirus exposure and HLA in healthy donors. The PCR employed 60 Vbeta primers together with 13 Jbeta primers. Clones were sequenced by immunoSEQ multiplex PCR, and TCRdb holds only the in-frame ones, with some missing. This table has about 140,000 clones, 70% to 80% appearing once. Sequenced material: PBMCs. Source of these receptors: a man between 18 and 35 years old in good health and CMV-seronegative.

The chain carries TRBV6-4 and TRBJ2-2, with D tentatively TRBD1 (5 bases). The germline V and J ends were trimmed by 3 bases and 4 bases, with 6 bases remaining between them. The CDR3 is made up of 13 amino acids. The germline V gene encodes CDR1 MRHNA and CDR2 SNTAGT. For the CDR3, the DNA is TGTGCCAGCAGTGATGGGGCCACCGGGGAGCTGTTTTTT. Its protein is CASSDGATGELFF.

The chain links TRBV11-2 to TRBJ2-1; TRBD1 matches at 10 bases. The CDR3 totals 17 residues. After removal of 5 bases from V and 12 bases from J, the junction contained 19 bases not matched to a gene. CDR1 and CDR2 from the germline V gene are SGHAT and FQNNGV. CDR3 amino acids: CASSVGQGVHLGNSQFF. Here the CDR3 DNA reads TGTGCCAGCAGCGTCGGACAGGGGGTCCACCTAGGGAATTCGCAGTTCTTC.